This TCR beta chain was sequenced for a study of control samples from healthy donors and cancer patients. The method was immunoSEQ multiplex PCR; TCRdb's version includes in-frame clones alone and lacks a portion of them. The sample consists of about 150,000 clones, around 90% of them appearing once. V lost 5 bases and J 7 bases, leaving 14 bases between the germline ends. There are 13 residues in the CDR3. Per germline, CDR1 SGHTA and CDR2 FQGNSA. The source material was blood. The J gene is TRBJ2-5, the V gene TRBV7-2, with a tentative D call TRBD2 (6 bases). This TCR came from a man aged 25 to 40 in good health. CDR3 coding DNA: TGTGCCAGCAGCGGTGGAGTGGGAGGGACCCAGTACTTC. Protein product: CASSGGVGGTQYF.